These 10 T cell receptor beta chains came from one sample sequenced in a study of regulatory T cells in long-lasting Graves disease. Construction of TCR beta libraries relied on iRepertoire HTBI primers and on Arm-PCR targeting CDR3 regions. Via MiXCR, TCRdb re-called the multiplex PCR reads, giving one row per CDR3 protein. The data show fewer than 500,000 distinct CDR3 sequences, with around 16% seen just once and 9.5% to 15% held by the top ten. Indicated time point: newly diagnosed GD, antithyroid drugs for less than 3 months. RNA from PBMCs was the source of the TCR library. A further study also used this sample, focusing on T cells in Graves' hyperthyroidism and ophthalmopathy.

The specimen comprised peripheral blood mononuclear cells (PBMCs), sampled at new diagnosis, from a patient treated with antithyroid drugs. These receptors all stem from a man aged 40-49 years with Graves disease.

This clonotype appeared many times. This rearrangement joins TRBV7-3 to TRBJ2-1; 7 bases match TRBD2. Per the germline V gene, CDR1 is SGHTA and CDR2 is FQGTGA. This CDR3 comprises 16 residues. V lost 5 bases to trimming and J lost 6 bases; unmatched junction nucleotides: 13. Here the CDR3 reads CASSPRSRGSTNEQFF. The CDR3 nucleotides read TGTGCCAGCAGCCCCCGTAGTCGCGGGAGCACCAATGAGCAGTTCTTC.

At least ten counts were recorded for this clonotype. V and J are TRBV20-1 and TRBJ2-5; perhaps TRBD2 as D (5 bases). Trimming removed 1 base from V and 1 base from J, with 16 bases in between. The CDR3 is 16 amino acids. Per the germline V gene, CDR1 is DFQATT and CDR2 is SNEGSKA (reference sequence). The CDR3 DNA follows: TGCAGTGCTAGAGGGGGAGTTTTTGGTTTCCAAGAGACCCAGTACTTC. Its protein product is CSARGGVFGFQETQYF.

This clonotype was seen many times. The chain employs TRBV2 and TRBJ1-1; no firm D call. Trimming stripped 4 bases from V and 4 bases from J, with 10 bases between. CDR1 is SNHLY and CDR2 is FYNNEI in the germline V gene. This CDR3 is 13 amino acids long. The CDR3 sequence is CASSVTQTTEAFF. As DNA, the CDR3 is TGTGCCAGCAGTGTGACCCAGACCACTGAAGCTTTCTTT.

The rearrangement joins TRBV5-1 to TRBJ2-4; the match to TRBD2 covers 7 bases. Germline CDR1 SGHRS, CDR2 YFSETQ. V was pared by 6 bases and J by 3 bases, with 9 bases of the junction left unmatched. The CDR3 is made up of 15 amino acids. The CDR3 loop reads CASTSSAGSKNIQYF. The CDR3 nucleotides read TGCGCCAGCACCTCATCAGCGGGAAGCAAAAACATTCAGTACTTC.

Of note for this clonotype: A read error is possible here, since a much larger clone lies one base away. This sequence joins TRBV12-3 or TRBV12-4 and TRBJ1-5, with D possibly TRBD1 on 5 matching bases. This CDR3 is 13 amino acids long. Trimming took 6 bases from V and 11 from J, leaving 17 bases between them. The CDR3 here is CASSGGGGSTQHF. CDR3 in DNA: TGTGCCAGCAGCGGGGGGGGGGGATCAACCCAGCATTTT.

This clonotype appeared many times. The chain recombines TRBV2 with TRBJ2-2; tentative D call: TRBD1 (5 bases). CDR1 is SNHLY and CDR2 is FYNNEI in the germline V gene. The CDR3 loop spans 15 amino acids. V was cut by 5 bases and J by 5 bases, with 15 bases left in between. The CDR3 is CASSFGQIGTGELFF. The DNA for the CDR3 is TGTGCCAGCAGTTTTGGACAAATTGGGACCGGGGAGCTGTTTTTT.

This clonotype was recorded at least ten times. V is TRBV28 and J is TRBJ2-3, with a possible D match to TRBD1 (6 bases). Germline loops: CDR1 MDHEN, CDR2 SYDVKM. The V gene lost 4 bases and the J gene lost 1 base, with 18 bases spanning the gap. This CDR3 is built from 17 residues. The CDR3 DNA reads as TGTGCCAGCAGTTCCGCACAGGGAATAGGGGGCACAGATACGCAGTATTTT. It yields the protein CASSSAQGIGGTDTQYF.

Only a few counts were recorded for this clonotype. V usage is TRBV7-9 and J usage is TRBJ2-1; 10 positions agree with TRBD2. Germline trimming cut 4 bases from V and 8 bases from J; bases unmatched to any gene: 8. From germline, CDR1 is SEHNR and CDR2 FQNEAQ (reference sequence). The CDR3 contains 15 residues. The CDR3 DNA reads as TGTGCCAGCAGCTCTCTAGCGGGAGTAAGGGATGAGCAGTTCTTC. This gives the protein CASSSLAGVRDEQFF.

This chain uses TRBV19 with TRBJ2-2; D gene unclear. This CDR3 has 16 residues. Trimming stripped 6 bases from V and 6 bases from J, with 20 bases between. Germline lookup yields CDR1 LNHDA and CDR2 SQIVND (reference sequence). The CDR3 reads CASSSLYGLNSGELFF. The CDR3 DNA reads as TGTGCCAGTAGCTCGCTGTATGGCCTTAATTCCGGGGAGCTGTTTTTT.

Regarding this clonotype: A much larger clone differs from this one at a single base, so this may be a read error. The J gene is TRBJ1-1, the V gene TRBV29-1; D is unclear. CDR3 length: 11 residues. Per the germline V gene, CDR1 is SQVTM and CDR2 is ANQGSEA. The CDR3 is CSVGVRTEASF. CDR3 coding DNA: TGCAGCGTTGGCGTCAGGACTGAAGCTTCCTTT. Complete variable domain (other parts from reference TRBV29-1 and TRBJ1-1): SAVISQKPSRDICQRGTSLTIQCQVDSQVTMMFWYRQQPGQSLTLIATANQGSEATYESGFVIDKFPISRPNLTFSTLTVSNMSPEDSSIYLCSVGVRTEASFGQGTRLTVV.